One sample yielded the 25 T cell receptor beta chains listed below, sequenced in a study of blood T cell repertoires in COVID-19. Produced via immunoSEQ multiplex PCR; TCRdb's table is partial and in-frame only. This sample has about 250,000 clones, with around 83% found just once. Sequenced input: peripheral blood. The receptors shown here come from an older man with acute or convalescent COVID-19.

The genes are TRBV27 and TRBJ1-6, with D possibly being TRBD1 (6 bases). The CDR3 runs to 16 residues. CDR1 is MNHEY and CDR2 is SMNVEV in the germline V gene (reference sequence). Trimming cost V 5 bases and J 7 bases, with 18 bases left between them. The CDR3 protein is CASSPRARTDNSPLHF. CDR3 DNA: TGTGCCAGCAGTCCAAGGGCGAGGACAGACAATTCACCCCTCCACTTT.

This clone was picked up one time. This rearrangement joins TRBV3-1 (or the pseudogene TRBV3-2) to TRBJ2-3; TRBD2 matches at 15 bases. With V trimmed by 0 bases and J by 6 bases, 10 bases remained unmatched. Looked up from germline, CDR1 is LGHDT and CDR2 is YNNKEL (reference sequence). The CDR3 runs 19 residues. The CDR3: CASSQEPGLAGGLTDTQYF. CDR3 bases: TGTGCCAGCAGCCAAGAGCCGGGACTAGCGGGGGGCCTTACCGATACGCAGTATTTT.

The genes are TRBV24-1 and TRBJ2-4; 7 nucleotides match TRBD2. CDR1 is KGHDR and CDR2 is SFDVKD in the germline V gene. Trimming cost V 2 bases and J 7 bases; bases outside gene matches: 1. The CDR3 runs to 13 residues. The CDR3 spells CATSDWGGNIQYF. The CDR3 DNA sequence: TGTGCCACCAGTGATTGGGGGGGGAACATTCAGTACTTC.

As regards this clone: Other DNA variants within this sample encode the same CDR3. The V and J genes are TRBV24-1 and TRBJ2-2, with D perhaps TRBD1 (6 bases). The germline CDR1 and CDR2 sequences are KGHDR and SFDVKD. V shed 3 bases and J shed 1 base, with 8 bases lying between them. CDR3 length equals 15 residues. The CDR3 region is CATSDPGQNTGELFF. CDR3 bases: TGTGCCACCAGTGATCCGGGACAGAACACCGGGGAGCTGTTTTTT.

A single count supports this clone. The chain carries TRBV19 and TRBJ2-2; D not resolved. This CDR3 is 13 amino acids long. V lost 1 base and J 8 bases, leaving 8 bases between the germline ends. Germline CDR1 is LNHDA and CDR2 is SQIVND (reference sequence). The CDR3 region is CASSIGAIGELFF. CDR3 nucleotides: TGTGCCAGTAGTATAGGCGCTATAGGGGAGCTGTTTTTT.

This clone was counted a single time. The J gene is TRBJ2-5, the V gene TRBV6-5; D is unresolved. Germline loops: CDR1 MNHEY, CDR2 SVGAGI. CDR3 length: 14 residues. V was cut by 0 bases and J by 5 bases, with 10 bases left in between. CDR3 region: CASSYSNGPETQYF. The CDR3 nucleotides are TGTGCCAGCAGTTACTCGAACGGTCCGGAGACCCAGTACTTC.

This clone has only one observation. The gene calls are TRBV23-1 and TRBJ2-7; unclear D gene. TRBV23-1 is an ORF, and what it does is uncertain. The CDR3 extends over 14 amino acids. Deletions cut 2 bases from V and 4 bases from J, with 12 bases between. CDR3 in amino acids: CASSQQSRGYEQYF. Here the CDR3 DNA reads TGCGCCAGCAGTCAACAGAGTCGCGGATACGAGCAGTACTTC.

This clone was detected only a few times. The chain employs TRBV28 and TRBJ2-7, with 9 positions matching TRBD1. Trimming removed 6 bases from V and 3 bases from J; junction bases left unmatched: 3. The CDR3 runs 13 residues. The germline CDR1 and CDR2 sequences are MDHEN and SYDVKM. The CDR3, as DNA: TGTGCCAGCAGGGAGACAGGGGGCTACGAGCAGTACTTC. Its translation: CASRETGGYEQYF.

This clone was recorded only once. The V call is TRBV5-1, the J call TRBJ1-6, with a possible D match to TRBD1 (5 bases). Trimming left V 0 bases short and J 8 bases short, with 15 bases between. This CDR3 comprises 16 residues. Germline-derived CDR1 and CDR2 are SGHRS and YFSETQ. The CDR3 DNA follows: TGCGCCAGCAGCTTGGCCATGGCAGGGAGGGATTCACCCCTCCACTTT. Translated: CASSLAMAGRDSPLHF.

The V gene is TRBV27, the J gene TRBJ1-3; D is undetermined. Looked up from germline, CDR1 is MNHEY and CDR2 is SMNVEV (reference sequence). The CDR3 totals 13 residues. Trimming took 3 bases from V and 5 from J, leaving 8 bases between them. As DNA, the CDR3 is TGTGCCAGCAGTTTGCGGTTTAGAAACACCATATATTTT. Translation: CASSLRFRNTIYF.

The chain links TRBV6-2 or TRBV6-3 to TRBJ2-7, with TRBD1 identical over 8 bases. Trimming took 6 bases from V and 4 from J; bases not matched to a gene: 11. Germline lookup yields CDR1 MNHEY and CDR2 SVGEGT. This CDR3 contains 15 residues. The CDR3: CASSPAGTGNYEQYF. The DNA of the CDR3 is TGTGCCAGCAGCCCCGCCGGGACAGGAAATTACGAGCAGTACTTC.

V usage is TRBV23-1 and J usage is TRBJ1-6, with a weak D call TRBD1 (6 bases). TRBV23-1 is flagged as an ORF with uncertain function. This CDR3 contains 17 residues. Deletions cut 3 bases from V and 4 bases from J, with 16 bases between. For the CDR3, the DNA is TGCGCCAGCAGTCACTCTATCGGGACACCATATAATTCACCCCTCCACTTT. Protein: CASSHSIGTPYNSPLHF.

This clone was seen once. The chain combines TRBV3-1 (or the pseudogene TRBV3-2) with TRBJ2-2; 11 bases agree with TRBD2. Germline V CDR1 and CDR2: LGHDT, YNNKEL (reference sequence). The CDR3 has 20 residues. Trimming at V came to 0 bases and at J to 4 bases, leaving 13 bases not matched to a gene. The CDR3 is CASSQELPGLAAWGTGELFF. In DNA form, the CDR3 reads TGTGCCAGCAGCCAAGAGCTACCGGGACTAGCGGCCTGGGGCACCGGGGAGCTGTTTTTT.

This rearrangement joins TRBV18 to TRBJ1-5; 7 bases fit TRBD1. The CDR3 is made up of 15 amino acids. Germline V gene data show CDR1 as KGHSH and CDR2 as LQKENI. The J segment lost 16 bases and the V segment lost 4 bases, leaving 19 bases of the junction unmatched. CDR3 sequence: CASSLIRTGNNPVHF. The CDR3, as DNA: TGTGCCAGCTCACTAATCCGGACAGGTAATAATCCGGTTCATTTT. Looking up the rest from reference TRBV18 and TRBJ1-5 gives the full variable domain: NAGVMQNPRHLVRRRGQEARLRCSPMKGHSHVYWYRQLPEEGLKFMVYLQKENIIDESGMPKERFSAEFPKEGPSILRIQQVVRGDSAAYFCASSLIRTGNNPVHFGDGTRLSIL.

The CDR3 sequence is CASSISVGGASYNSPLHF. CDR3 in DNA: TGTGCCAGCAGCATTAGCGTTGGGGGGGCTAGCTATAATTCACCCCTCCACTTT. V gene TRBV7-8 combines with J gene TRBJ1-6, with a tentative D call TRBD1 (6 bases). Trimming shortened V by 5 bases and J by 3 bases, and 20 bases separated the two germline ends. The CDR3 extends over 18 amino acids. Germline CDR1 and CDR2: SGHVS and FQNEAQ.

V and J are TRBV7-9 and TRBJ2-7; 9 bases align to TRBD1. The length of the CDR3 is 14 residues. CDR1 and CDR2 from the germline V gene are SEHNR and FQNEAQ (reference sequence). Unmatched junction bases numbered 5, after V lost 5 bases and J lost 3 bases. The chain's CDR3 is CASSGDRVNYEQYF. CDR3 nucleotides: TGTGCCAGCAGCGGGGACAGGGTCAACTACGAGCAGTACTTC.

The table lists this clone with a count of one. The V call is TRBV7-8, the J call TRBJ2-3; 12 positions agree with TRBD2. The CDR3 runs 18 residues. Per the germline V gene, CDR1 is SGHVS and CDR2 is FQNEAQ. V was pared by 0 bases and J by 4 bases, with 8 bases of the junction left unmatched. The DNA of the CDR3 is TGTGCCAGCAGCTTAGCGGCGCTAGCGGGGGGGCGTCCAGATACGCAGTATTTT. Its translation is CASSLAALAGGRPDTQYF.

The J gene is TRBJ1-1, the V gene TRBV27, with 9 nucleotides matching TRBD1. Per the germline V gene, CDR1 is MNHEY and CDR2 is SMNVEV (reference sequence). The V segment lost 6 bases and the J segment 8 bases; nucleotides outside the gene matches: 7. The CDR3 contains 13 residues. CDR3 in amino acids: CASRATGGKEAFF. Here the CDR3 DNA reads TGTGCCAGCAGGGCGACAGGGGGGAAAGAAGCTTTCTTT.

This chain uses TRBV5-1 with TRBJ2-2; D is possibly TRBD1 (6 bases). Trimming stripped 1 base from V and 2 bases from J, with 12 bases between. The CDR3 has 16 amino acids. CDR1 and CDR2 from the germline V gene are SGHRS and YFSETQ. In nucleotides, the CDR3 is TGCGCCAGCAGCTTGTTCAACAGGGTCAACACCGGGGAGCTGTTTTTT. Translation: CASSLFNRVNTGELFF. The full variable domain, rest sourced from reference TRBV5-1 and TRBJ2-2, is KAGVTQTPRYLIKTRGQQVTLSCSPISGHRSVSWYQQTPGQGLQFLFEYFSETQRNKGNFPGRFSGRQFSNSRSEMNVSTLELGDSALYLCASSLFNRVNTGELFFGEGSRLTVL.

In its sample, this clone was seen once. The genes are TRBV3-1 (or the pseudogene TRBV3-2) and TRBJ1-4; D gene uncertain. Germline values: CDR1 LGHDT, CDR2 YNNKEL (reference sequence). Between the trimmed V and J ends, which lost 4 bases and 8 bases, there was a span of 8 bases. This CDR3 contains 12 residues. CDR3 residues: CASSLREEKLFF. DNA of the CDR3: TGTGCCAGCAGCCTGCGTGAGGAAAAACTGTTTTTT.

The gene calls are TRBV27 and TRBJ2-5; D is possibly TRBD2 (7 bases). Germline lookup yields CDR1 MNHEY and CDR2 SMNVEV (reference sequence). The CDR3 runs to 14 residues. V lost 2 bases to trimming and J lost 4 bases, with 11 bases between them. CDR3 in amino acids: CASSLQGRGETQYF. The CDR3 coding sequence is TGTGCCAGCAGTTTACAGGGGAGGGGAGAGACCCAGTACTTC.

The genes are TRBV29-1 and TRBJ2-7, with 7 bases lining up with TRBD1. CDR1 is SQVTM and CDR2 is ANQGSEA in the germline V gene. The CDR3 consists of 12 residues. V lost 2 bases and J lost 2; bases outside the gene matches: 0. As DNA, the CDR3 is TGCAGCGTTGAACAGGGGGCCTACGAGCAGTACTTC. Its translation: CSVEQGAYEQYF.

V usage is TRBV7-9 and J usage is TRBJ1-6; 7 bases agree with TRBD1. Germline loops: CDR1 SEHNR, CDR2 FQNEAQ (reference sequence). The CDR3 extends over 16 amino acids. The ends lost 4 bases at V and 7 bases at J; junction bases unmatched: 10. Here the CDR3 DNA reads TGTGCCAGCAGCTCCCACTCGACAGGGCGGAATTCACCCCTCCACTTT. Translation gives CASSSHSTGRNSPLHF.

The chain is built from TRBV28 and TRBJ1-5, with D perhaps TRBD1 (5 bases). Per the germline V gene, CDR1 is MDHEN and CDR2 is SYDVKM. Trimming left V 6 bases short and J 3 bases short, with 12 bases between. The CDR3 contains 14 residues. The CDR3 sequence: CASRIPGYNQPQHF. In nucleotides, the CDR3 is TGTGCCAGCAGGATTCCAGGGTACAATCAGCCCCAGCATTTT.

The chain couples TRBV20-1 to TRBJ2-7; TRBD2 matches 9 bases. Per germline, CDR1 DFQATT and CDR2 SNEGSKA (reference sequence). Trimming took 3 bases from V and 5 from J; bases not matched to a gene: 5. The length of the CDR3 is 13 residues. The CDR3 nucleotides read TGCAGTGCTAGTGGACTAGCGACACACGAGCAGTACTTC. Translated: CSASGLATHEQYF.